This T cell receptor (beta chain) stems from a study of cytomegalovirus exposure and HLA in healthy donors. The CDR3 contains 15 residues. V dropped 4 bases and J dropped 1; count of bases not matched to a gene: 1. CDR1 and CDR2 (germline): SGHDT, YYEEEE. The study's findings and limits: Many donors shared some public TCRs, even though most TCR sequences were rare.

Vbeta (60) and Jbeta (13) primers were used in the PCR. Clones were read by immunoSEQ multiplex PCR, and TCRdb kept only the in-frame ones, dropping some. The sample lists roughly 49,000 clones, 70% to 80% occurring once. A note on this clone: Its antigen is as yet unknown.

The gene calls are TRBV5-6 and TRBJ2-2; 10 nucleotides agree with TRBD2. Specimen: PBMCs. The receptor's source is a woman in her thirties or forties in good health and CMV-seropositive. This CDR3 reads CASSRTSGNTGELFF. CDR3 bases: TGTGCCAGCAGCCGGACTAGCGGGAACACCGGGGAGCTGTTTTTT.